These T cell receptor beta chains were read from a single sample in a study of cytomegalovirus exposure and HLA in healthy donors. TCRdb's copy holds only in-frame clones and misses some; the assay was immunoSEQ multiplex PCR. The sample data list tens of thousands of clones. The sample was PBMCs. Receptors were obtained from a woman aged 60-75 years in good health and CMV-seropositive. The CDR3 runs from the conserved cysteine through the conserved F or W. The D gene is left open where the match is weak.

d_call: .; v_call: TRBV10-3; j_call: TRBJ2-7; cdr3_aa: CAISGGKGAYEQYF; cdr3_nt: TGTGCCATCAGTGGGGGAAAGGGGGCCTACGAGCAGTACTTC
d_call: .; v_call: TRBV6-1; j_call: TRBJ1-5; cdr3_aa: CASSPDSGSNQPQHF; cdr3_nt: TGTGCCAGCAGCCCTGACAGTGGTAGCAATCAGCCCCAGCATTTT
d_call: TRBD1; v_call: TRBV6-1; j_call: TRBJ2-1; cdr3_aa: CASSEGQTGRGEQFF; cdr3_nt: TGTGCCAGCAGTGAAGGGCAGACAGGGAGAGGTGAGCAGTTCTTC
d_call: .; v_call: TRBV5-1; j_call: TRBJ1-6; cdr3_aa: CASSLGRTDWDSPLHF; cdr3_nt: TGCGCCAGCAGCTTGGGCCGGACAGACTGGGATTCACCCCTCCACTTT
d_call: TRBD1; v_call: TRBV19; j_call: TRBJ1-5; cdr3_aa: CASSKGQGVQPQHF; cdr3_nt: TGTGCCAGTAGTAAGGGACAGGGGGTTCAGCCCCAGCATTTT
d_call: .; v_call: TRBV29-1; j_call: TRBJ2-3; cdr3_aa: CSTRQEQAQYF; cdr3_nt: TGCAGCACTCGACAAGAACAAGCGCAGTATTTT
d_call: .; v_call: TRBV7-8; j_call: TRBJ1-5; cdr3_aa: CASSLVEDQPQHF; cdr3_nt: TGTGCCAGCAGCTTAGTGGAGGATCAGCCCCAGCATTTT
d_call: .; v_call: TRBV27; j_call: TRBJ1-1; cdr3_aa: CASSLSREGTEAFF; cdr3_nt: TGTGCCAGCAGTTTATCGAGGGAAGGCACTGAAGCTTTCTTT
d_call: .; v_call: TRBV7-6; j_call: TRBJ2-1; cdr3_aa: CASSLSSSYNEQFF; cdr3_nt: TGTGCCAGCAGCTTGTCGTCTTCTTACAATGAGCAGTTCTTC
d_call: .; v_call: TRBV11-2; j_call: TRBJ1-1; cdr3_aa: CASSLAAEAFF; cdr3_nt: TGTGCCAGCAGCTTAGCGGCTGAAGCTTTCTTT
d_call: .; v_call: TRBV6-1; j_call: TRBJ2-5; cdr3_aa: CASSEWGSGQETQYF; cdr3_nt: TGTGCCAGCAGTGAATGGGGTAGCGGCCAAGAGACCCAGTACTTC
d_call: TRBD1; v_call: TRBV7-9; j_call: TRBJ1-5; cdr3_aa: CASSPGTGHNQPQHF; cdr3_nt: TGTGCCAGCAGCCCCGGGACAGGGCACAATCAGCCCCAGCATTTT
d_call: TRBD1; v_call: TRBV5-1; j_call: TRBJ2-7; cdr3_aa: CASSGGQGQYEQYF; cdr3_nt: TGCGCCAGCAGCGGGGGACAGGGTCAATACGAGCAGTACTTC
d_call: TRBD1; v_call: TRBV6-5; j_call: TRBJ2-7; cdr3_aa: CASSYSNRGLYEQYF; cdr3_nt: TGTGCCAGCAGTTACTCGAACAGGGGGCTCTACGAGCAGTACTTC
d_call: TRBD1; v_call: TRBV6-5; j_call: TRBJ1-1; cdr3_aa: CASSYSDRVDTEAFF; cdr3_nt: TGTGCCAGCAGTTACTCAGACAGGGTGGACACTGAAGCTTTCTTT
d_call: .; v_call: TRBV6-5; j_call: TRBJ2-7; cdr3_aa: CASSKGFVHEQYF; cdr3_nt: TGTGCCAGCAGCAAGGGGTTTGTCCACGAGCAGTACTTC
d_call: .; v_call: TRBV19; j_call: TRBJ2-7; cdr3_aa: CASSIDPQGGAYEQYF; cdr3_nt: TGTGCCAGTAGTATAGATCCCCAGGGGGGCGCCTACGAGCAGTACTTC
d_call: .; v_call: TRBV5-1; j_call: TRBJ2-7; cdr3_aa: CASGPGGRVEQYF; cdr3_nt: TGCGCCAGCGGACCAGGGGGGCGCGTCGAGCAGTACTTC
d_call: .; v_call: TRBV6-5; j_call: TRBJ2-1; cdr3_aa: CASSYGQLLNNEQFF; cdr3_nt: TGTGCCAGCAGTTACGGACAGCTACTAAACAATGAGCAGTTCTTC
d_call: .; v_call: TRBV4-2; j_call: TRBJ2-7; cdr3_aa: CASSQGPGAVSYEQYF; cdr3_nt: TGTGCCAGCAGCCAAGGTCCAGGCGCCGTCTCCTACGAGCAGTACTTC
d_call: TRBD2; v_call: TRBV13; j_call: TRBJ2-3; cdr3_aa: CASSLMSGGPDTQYF; cdr3_nt: TGTGCCAGCAGCTTAATGTCGGGGGGGCCAGATACGCAGTATTTT
d_call: TRBD2; v_call: TRBV5-1; j_call: TRBJ2-7; cdr3_aa: CASSLGAGASYEQYF; cdr3_nt: TGCGCCAGCAGCTTGGGAGCGGGGGCCTCCTACGAGCAGTACTTC
d_call: .; v_call: TRBV19; j_call: TRBJ1-1; cdr3_aa: CASSRDTQMNTEAFF; cdr3_nt: TGTGCCAGTAGTCGGGACACCCAGATGAACACTGAAGCTTTCTTT
d_call: .; v_call: TRBV6-5; j_call: TRBJ1-1; cdr3_aa: CASSYSRQGFEAFF; cdr3_nt: TGTGCCAGCAGTTACTCCCGGCAGGGCTTTGAAGCTTTCTTT
d_call: .; v_call: TRBV6-1; j_call: TRBJ1-1; cdr3_aa: CASSEAWGLAEAFF; cdr3_nt: TGTGCCAGCAGTGAAGCCTGGGGGCTCGCTGAAGCTTTCTTT
d_call: .; v_call: TRBV18; j_call: TRBJ2-5; cdr3_aa: CASSPPGETQYF; cdr3_nt: TGTGCCAGCTCACCACCCGGGGAGACCCAGTACTTC
d_call: TRBD2; v_call: TRBV29-1; j_call: TRBJ2-1; cdr3_aa: CSVEKRGGGFF; cdr3_nt: TGCAGCGTTGAAAAGCGGGGGGGTGGGTTCTTC
d_call: .; v_call: TRBV5-1; j_call: TRBJ2-7; cdr3_aa: CASRRQEAYEQYF; cdr3_nt: TGCGCCAGTAGAAGACAGGAGGCCTACGAGCAGTACTTC
d_call: .; v_call: TRBV19; j_call: TRBJ2-2; cdr3_aa: CASSIDSRWGRELFF; cdr3_nt: TGTGCCAGTAGTATAGATTCCCGCTGGGGCCGGGAGCTGTTTTTT
d_call: TRBD1; v_call: TRBV28; j_call: TRBJ1-3; cdr3_aa: CASSQQGAVGNTIYF; cdr3_nt: TGTGCCAGCTCTCAGCAGGGGGCGGTTGGAAACACCATATATTTT
d_call: TRBD1; v_call: TRBV6-1; j_call: TRBJ1-6; cdr3_aa: CASSRDRGASPLHF; cdr3_nt: TGTGCCAGCAGTCGGGACAGGGGCGCTTCACCCCTCCACTTT
d_call: TRBD1; v_call: TRBV19; j_call: TRBJ1-5; cdr3_aa: CASTTQGVQPQHF; cdr3_nt: TGTGCCAGTACCACACAGGGGGTTCAGCCCCAGCATTTT
d_call: TRBD1; v_call: TRBV6-5; j_call: TRBJ2-7; cdr3_aa: CASSIFPDRSYEQYF; cdr3_nt: TGTGCCAGCAGCATATTCCCGGACAGGAGCTACGAGCAGTACTTC
d_call: .; v_call: TRBV15; j_call: TRBJ2-3; cdr3_aa: CATSRDRGSRATQYF; cdr3_nt: TGTGCCACCAGCAGAGATCGAGGGTCAAGGGCTACGCAGTATTTT
d_call: TRBD1; v_call: TRBV7-6; j_call: TRBJ2-3; cdr3_aa: CASSPRTGASTDTQYF; cdr3_nt: TGTGCCAGCAGCCCTCGGACAGGAGCTAGCACAGATACGCAGTATTTT
d_call: TRBD2; v_call: TRBV5-4; j_call: TRBJ2-1; cdr3_aa: CASSSTLAGGYNEQFF; cdr3_nt: TGTGCCAGCAGCTCCACGTTGGCGGGGGGTTACAATGAGCAGTTCTTC
d_call: .; v_call: TRBV6-5; j_call: TRBJ1-6; cdr3_aa: CATSGRTNSPLHF; cdr3_nt: TGTGCCACCTCGGGGAGAACTAATTCACCCCTCCACTTT
d_call: .; v_call: TRBV5-1; j_call: TRBJ1-2; cdr3_aa: CASSTGGDGYTF; cdr3_nt: TGCGCCAGCAGCACGGGGGGAGATGGCTACACCTTC
d_call: .; v_call: TRBV11-2; j_call: TRBJ2-7; cdr3_aa: CASSSTDSGQYF; cdr3_nt: TGTGCCAGCAGCTCGACGGACTCCGGGCAGTACTTC
d_call: .; v_call: TRBV5-1; j_call: TRBJ1-6; cdr3_aa: CASSLPTRDSPLHF; cdr3_nt: TGCGCCAGCAGCTTGCCAACCAGGGATTCACCCCTCCACTTT
d_call: TRBD1; v_call: TRBV10-3; j_call: TRBJ2-3; cdr3_aa: CAISTGQGNTDTQYF; cdr3_nt: TGTGCCATCAGCACTGGACAGGGTAACACAGATACGCAGTATTTT
d_call: .; v_call: TRBV6-5; j_call: TRBJ1-1; cdr3_aa: CASTGRGFSEAFF; cdr3_nt: TGTGCCAGCACGGGGCGGGGTTTCTCTGAAGCTTTCTTT
d_call: .; v_call: TRBV6-5; j_call: TRBJ1-1; cdr3_aa: CASSRESGGAEAFF; cdr3_nt: TGTGCCAGCAGCAGGGAATCGGGCGGGGCTGAAGCTTTCTTT